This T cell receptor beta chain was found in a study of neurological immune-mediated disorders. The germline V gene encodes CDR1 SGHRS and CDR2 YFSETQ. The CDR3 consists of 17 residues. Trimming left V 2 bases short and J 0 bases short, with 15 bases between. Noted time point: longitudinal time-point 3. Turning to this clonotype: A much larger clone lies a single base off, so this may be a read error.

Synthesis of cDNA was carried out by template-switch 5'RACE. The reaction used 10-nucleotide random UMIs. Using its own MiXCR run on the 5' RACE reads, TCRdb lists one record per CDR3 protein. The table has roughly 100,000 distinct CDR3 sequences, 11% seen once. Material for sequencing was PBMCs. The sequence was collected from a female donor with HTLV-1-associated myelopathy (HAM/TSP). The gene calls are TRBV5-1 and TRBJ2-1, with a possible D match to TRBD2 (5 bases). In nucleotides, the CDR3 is TGCGCCAGCAGCTTATTCATGGACTTGAGCTCCTACAATGAGCAGTTCTTC. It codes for CASSLFMDLSSYNEQFF.